The 32 T cell receptor beta chains presented below share a single source sample, sequenced in a study of control samples from healthy donors and cancer patients. TCRdb's table, derived via immunoSEQ multiplex PCR, lists solely in-frame clones and lacks some. There are about 180,000 clones in the sample; roughly nine tenths occur only once, and around 1.4% lies in the top ten. Sequencing input: blood. The receptor set was obtained from a man aged 25-45 years in good health.

This clone is judged medium-sized. This sequence joins TRBV7-2 and TRBJ1-6; a possible D gene is TRBD1 (6 bases). CDR1 and CDR2 from the germline V gene are SGHTA and FQGNSA. This CDR3 has 14 amino acids. V lost 3 bases, J lost 7 bases, and 10 bases lay in between. DNA for the CDR3: TGTGCCAGCAGCTTCACAGGGACCAATTCACCCCTCCACTTT. Encoded protein: CASSFTGTNSPLHF.

V is TRBV24-1 and J is TRBJ1-2, with D possibly matching TRBD1 (5 bases). Trimming pared 2 bases from V and 13 bases from J, leaving 13 bases between. From germline, CDR1 is KGHDR and CDR2 SFDVKD. The CDR3 contains 12 residues. CDR3 DNA: TGTGCCACCAGTGATTCAGCACAGGTGTTCACCTTC. This codes for CATSDSAQVFTF.

The sample holds one count of this clone. The chain couples TRBV29-1 to TRBJ2-1, with 14 bases matching TRBD2. V shed 8 bases, J shed 9 bases, and the junction held 9 bases outside the gene matches. This CDR3 has 14 amino acids. Per germline, CDR1 SQVTM and CDR2 ANQGSEA. The CDR3 bases are TGCAGCTCCAGACTAGCGGGGGGGTCGGTTGAGCAGTTCTTC. It codes for CSSRLAGGSVEQFF.

The chain joins TRBV28 to TRBJ2-6; D might be TRBD1 (5 bases). The CDR3 length is 17 residues. The germline V and J ends were trimmed by 6 bases and 0 bases, with 15 bases remaining between them. Germline CDR1 MDHEN, CDR2 SYDVKM. The CDR3 is CASSPGQGSSGANVLTF. The CDR3 region has the DNA TGTGCCAGCAGCCCCGGGCAGGGTAGCTCTGGGGCCAACGTCCTGACTTTC.

The genes are TRBV6-1 and TRBJ2-4; 8 nucleotides align to TRBD1. J was trimmed by 1 base and V by 4 bases; bases with no gene match: 9. The CDR3 runs to 17 residues. Germline values: CDR1 MNHNS, CDR2 SASEGT. In DNA form, the CDR3 reads TGTGCCAGCAGTGGTTCGACAGGGGTGAGGGCCAAAAACATTCAGTACTTC. It is translated as CASSGSTGVRAKNIQYF.

The rearrangement links TRBV10-2 to TRBJ1-5; the match to TRBD1 covers 10 bases. V shed 7 bases and J 3 bases; nucleotides not matched to a gene: 6. This CDR3 is 15 amino acids long. Germline CDR1 reads WSHSY; CDR2 reads SAAADI. The CDR3 reads CASIPGQGPNQPQHF. The CDR3 DNA reads TGCGCCAGCATTCCGGGACAGGGGCCCAATCAGCCCCAGCATTTT.

The chain's CDR3 is CASSPPSAPWGTEAFF. In nucleotides, the CDR3 is TGTGCCAGCTCACCACCCTCGGCCCCCTGGGGCACTGAAGCTTTCTTT. This chain uses TRBV18 with TRBJ1-1; the D is unclear. V lost 0 bases and J 4 bases, leaving 15 bases between the germline ends. This CDR3 contains 16 residues. The germline V gene encodes CDR1 KGHSH and CDR2 LQKENI.

J is TRBJ1-3 and V is TRBV7-9, with D perhaps TRBD1 (5 bases). The V gene's germline CDR1 is SEHNR and CDR2 FQNEAQ (reference sequence). The CDR3 has 14 residues. V was clipped by 5 bases and J by 3 bases, with 11 bases between them. Written as DNA, the CDR3 is TGTGCCAGCAGCACCGGGACGGTTGGAAACACCATATATTTT. As protein: CASSTGTVGNTIYF.

This chain uses TRBV27 with TRBJ1-2, with TRBD1 matching over 7 bases. V gave up 4 bases and J gave up 0 bases; unmatched junction bases: 5. Germline V lookup: CDR1 MNHEY, CDR2 SMNVEV (reference sequence). There are 15 residues in the CDR3. The CDR3 DNA follows: TGTGCCAGCAGTTCCTTCGGGACAGCTAACTATGGCTACACCTTC. It translates to CASSSFGTANYGYTF.

The CDR3 coding sequence is TGTGCCACCAGTGATGACCTTGAGGATGGCTACACCTTC. It translates to CATSDDLEDGYTF. The rearrangement joins TRBV24-1 to TRBJ1-2, with no clear D. Between the trimmed V and J ends, which lost 3 bases and 6 bases, there was a span of 10 bases. Germline CDR1 and CDR2: KGHDR and SFDVKD. The CDR3 length is 13 residues.

This chain connects TRBV3-1 (or the pseudogene TRBV3-2) to TRBJ2-7; D not certain. The CDR3 has 14 amino acids. Trimming stripped 4 bases from V and 6 bases from J, with 16 bases between. The V gene's germline CDR1 is LGHDT and CDR2 YNNKEL (reference sequence). CDR3: CASSPRSFAAEQYF. As DNA, the CDR3 is TGTGCCAGCAGCCCTCGGAGCTTTGCGGCCGAGCAGTACTTC.

The V call is TRBV4-1, the J call TRBJ2-3, with 7 bases identical to TRBD2. The J segment lost 4 bases and the V segment lost 1 base, leaving 2 bases of the junction unmatched. CDR3 size: 14 residues. Germline loops: CDR1 MGHRA, CDR2 YSYEKL. The CDR3 reads CASSQVGRPDTQYF. CDR3 in DNA: TGCGCCAGCAGCCAAGTCGGGAGGCCAGATACGCAGTATTTT.

This clone appeared once. The rearrangement uses TRBV4-2 and TRBJ1-2; 7 bases fit TRBD1. Looked up from germline, CDR1 is LGHNA and CDR2 is YNFKEQ. V shed 1 base, J shed 3 bases, and the junction held 2 bases outside the gene matches. The CDR3 sequence is 14 residues long. The CDR3 DNA follows: TGTGCCAGCAGCCAAGCCGACAGGGACTATGGCTACACCTTC. The encoded protein is CASSQADRDYGYTF.

The chain couples TRBV2 to TRBJ2-3; 9 bases map to TRBD1. The V gene's germline CDR1 is SNHLY and CDR2 FYNNEI. V shed 5 bases, J shed 2 bases, and the junction held 5 bases outside the gene matches. The CDR3 runs 15 residues. CDR3 loop: CASSRTGAFTDTQYF. As DNA, the CDR3 is TGTGCCAGCAGTCGGACAGGGGCGTTCACAGATACGCAGTATTTT. The full variable domain, rest sourced from reference TRBV2 and TRBJ2-3, is EPEVTQTPSHQVTQMGQEVILRCVPISNHLYFYWYRQILGQKVEFLVSFYNNEISEKSEIFDDQFSVERPDGSNFTLKIRSTKLEDSAMYFCASSRTGAFTDTQYFGPGTRLTVL.

The V and J genes are TRBV7-9 and TRBJ1-2; the D gene is possibly TRBD1 (5 bases). The germline V and J ends were trimmed by 1 base and 4 bases, with 7 bases remaining between them. The CDR3 covers 13 residues. Germline V gene sequence: CDR1 SEHNR, CDR2 FQNEAQ (reference sequence). The CDR3 region has the DNA TGTGCCAGCAGCTTAGTTGGGACCTATGGCTACACCTTC. Translating gives CASSLVGTYGYTF. The variable domain in full, with the rest retrieved from reference TRBV7-9 and TRBJ1-2, is DTGVSQNPRHKITKRGQNVTFRCDPISEHNRLYWYRQTLGQGPEFLTYFQNEAQLEKSRLLSDRFSAERPKGSFSTLEIQRTEQGDSAMYLCASSLVGTYGYTFGSGTRLTVV.

The J gene is TRBJ2-2, the V gene TRBV5-1, with a weak D call TRBD1 (6 bases). V was shortened by 2 bases and J by 7 bases, with 12 bases between the two germline ends. This CDR3 region has 14 residues. Germline lookup yields CDR1 SGHRS and CDR2 YFSETQ. This chain's CDR3 is CASSFSPGDGELFF. DNA for the CDR3: TGCGCCAGCAGCTTCTCACCAGGGGACGGGGAGCTGTTTTTT.

For the CDR3, the DNA is TGTGCCAGCTCCCCCGGACAGGGGGCCCCTTACGAGCAGTACTTC. Translation gives CASSPGQGAPYEQYF. The chain recombines TRBV18 with TRBJ2-7; 11 nucleotides line up with TRBD1. The CDR3 contains 15 residues. The V gene's germline CDR1 is KGHSH and CDR2 LQKENI. After removal of 6 bases from V and 4 bases from J, the junction contained 8 bases not matched to a gene.

This rearrangement joins TRBV28 to TRBJ2-7; perhaps TRBD2 as D (7 bases). Germline V CDR1 and CDR2: MDHEN, SYDVKM. V was trimmed by 6 bases and J by 2 bases, leaving 14 bases between them. There are 14 residues in the CDR3. The CDR3 spells CASRSGGRTYEQYF. The DNA of the CDR3 is TGTGCCAGCAGATCGGGGGGCAGGACCTACGAGCAGTACTTC.

The chain has TRBV6-2 or TRBV6-3 and TRBJ1-1, with 10 positions matching TRBD1. V gave up 0 bases and J gave up 6 bases; unmatched junction bases: 7. Germline CDR1 reads MNHEY; CDR2 reads SVGEGT. This CDR3 comprises 16 residues. The CDR3 DNA sequence: TGTGCCAGCAGTTACTCGGAGACAGGGGGCACGTCTGAAGCTTTCTTT. As protein: CASSYSETGGTSEAFF.

This clone was picked up a small number of times. This sequence joins TRBV27 and TRBJ1-1; 10 positions agree with TRBD1. Trimming at V came to 2 bases and at J to 5 bases, leaving 5 bases not matched to a gene. Germline lookup yields CDR1 MNHEY and CDR2 SMNVEV (reference sequence). This CDR3 contains 15 residues. CDR3: CASSLLRTGGTEAFF. CDR3 bases: TGTGCCAGCAGTTTACTTCGGACAGGGGGGACTGAAGCTTTCTTT.

DNA for the CDR3: TGCGCCAGCAGTGAGTCCCTAGCGGGGTATGAGCAGTTCTTC. Translating gives CASSESLAGYEQFF. The chain uses TRBV10-1 and TRBJ2-1, with 9 nucleotides matching TRBD2. Germline V gene data show CDR1 as WNHNN and CDR2 as SYGVQD (reference sequence). The CDR3 runs 14 residues. V lost 0 bases, J lost 8 bases, and 2 bases stayed unmatched.

The V gene is TRBV4-2, the J gene TRBJ2-3; TRBD2 aligns across 9 bases. V lost 5 bases and J lost 3; bases outside the gene matches: 6. Germline CDR1 is LGHNA and CDR2 is YNFKEQ. The length of the CDR3 is 15 residues. The CDR3 loop reads CASSGGGGATDTQYF. The CDR3 DNA is TGTGCCAGCAGCGGCGGCGGGGGGGCGACAGATACGCAGTATTTT.

V and J are TRBV12-3 or TRBV12-4 and TRBJ1-5; TRBD1 is a possible D gene (5 bases). CDR3 size: 12 residues. With 5 bases removed from V and 4 bases from J, the gap between germline ends came to 6 bases. CDR3 sequence: CASSPGNQPQHF. As DNA, the CDR3 is TGTGCCAGCAGTCCAGGGAATCAGCCCCAGCATTTT.

The CDR3 reads CASSQDKGALFF. DNA for the CDR3: TGTGCCAGCAGCCAAGATAAGGGCGCACTGTTTTTT. The V and J genes are TRBV3-1 (or the pseudogene TRBV3-2) and TRBJ1-4; D gene ambiguous. CDR1 LGHDT and CDR2 YNNKEL come from the germline V gene (reference sequence). Trimming took off 0 bases at V and 13 bases at J, with 9 bases between the two ends. The CDR3 is 12 amino acids.

The chain is built from TRBV28 and TRBJ1-2, with 8 bases identical to TRBD1. Germline V lookup: CDR1 MDHEN, CDR2 SYDVKM. There are 14 residues in the CDR3. J was trimmed by 8 bases and V by 4 bases; bases with no gene match: 9. The CDR3 DNA reads as TGTGCCAGCAGTTCCCGACGGACAGGGCACGGCTACACCTTC. Protein product: CASSSRRTGHGYTF.

The chain joins TRBV6-5 to TRBJ2-7; a weak D match, TRBD2 (7 bases). V gave up 5 bases and J gave up 2 bases, with 13 bases separating them. Germline V CDR1 and CDR2: MNHEY, SVGAGI. The CDR3 length is 14 residues. This CDR3 reads CASSRGRGPYEQYF. The CDR3 coding sequence is TGTGCCAGCAGTCGCGGGCGGGGGCCCTACGAGCAGTACTTC.

J is TRBJ1-1 and V is TRBV7-8; TRBD1 matches at 11 bases. J lost 4 bases, V lost 1 base, and 2 bases had no gene match. The germline gives CDR1 SGHVS, CDR2 FQNEAQ. This CDR3 region has 15 residues. This chain's CDR3 is CASSLGTGGVTEAFF. In DNA, the CDR3 is TGTGCCAGCAGCTTAGGGACAGGGGGCGTCACTGAAGCTTTCTTT. Variable domain in full (rest from reference TRBV7-8 and TRBJ1-1): GAGVSQSPRYKVAKRGQDVALRCDPISGHVSLFWYQQALGQGPEFLTYFQNEAQLDKSGLPSDRFFAERPEGSVSTLKIQRTQQEDSAVYLCASSLGTGGVTEAFFGQGTRLTVV.

This chain uses TRBV12-3 or TRBV12-4 with TRBJ2-3; D is unresolved. Between the trimmed V and J ends, which lost 7 bases and 6 bases, there was a span of 5 bases. The CDR3 has 10 amino acids. The CDR3 loop is CASMRDTQYF. The DNA of the CDR3 is TGTGCCAGCATGCGGGATACGCAGTATTTT.

This clone was recorded once. The rearrangement links TRBV6-5 to TRBJ2-7, with TRBD1 identical over 9 bases. The CDR3 is 15 amino acids. Germline CDR1 MNHEY, CDR2 SVGAGI. Losses at the gene ends were 5 bases for V and 4 bases for J; bases not matched to a gene: 9. CDR3 DNA: TGTGCCAGCAGTACAGCCGGGACAGGGAAATACGAGCAGTACTTC. It translates to CASSTAGTGKYEQYF.

The chain uses TRBV27 and TRBJ1-2; possible D gene TRBD1, 5 bases. V was pared by 3 bases and J by 2 bases, with 13 bases between. This CDR3 is built from 15 residues. CDR1 is MNHEY, CDR2 SMNVEV, per germline (reference sequence). CDR3 region: CASSFPGTLNYGYTF. The DNA of the CDR3 is TGTGCCAGCAGTTTCCCCGGGACCCTCAACTATGGCTACACCTTC.

This clone occurred once. This chain connects TRBV7-9 to TRBJ2-7, with D unclear. Trimming took off 4 bases at V and 8 bases at J, with 9 bases between the two ends. This CDR3 contains 11 residues. Germline CDR1 and CDR2: SEHNR and FQNEAQ (reference sequence). CDR3 sequence: CASSSDDKQYF. In nucleotides, the CDR3 is TGTGCCAGCAGCTCTGACGACAAGCAGTACTTC.

The chain links TRBV6-5 to TRBJ1-6; D is uncertain. Germline V lookup: CDR1 MNHEY, CDR2 SVGAGI. The CDR3 is made up of 14 amino acids. Deletions cut 11 bases from V and 4 bases from J, with 15 bases between. CDR3 in amino acids: CAASGRSYNSPLHF. In DNA, the CDR3 is TGTGCCGCAAGCGGGAGATCATATAATTCACCCCTCCACTTT.